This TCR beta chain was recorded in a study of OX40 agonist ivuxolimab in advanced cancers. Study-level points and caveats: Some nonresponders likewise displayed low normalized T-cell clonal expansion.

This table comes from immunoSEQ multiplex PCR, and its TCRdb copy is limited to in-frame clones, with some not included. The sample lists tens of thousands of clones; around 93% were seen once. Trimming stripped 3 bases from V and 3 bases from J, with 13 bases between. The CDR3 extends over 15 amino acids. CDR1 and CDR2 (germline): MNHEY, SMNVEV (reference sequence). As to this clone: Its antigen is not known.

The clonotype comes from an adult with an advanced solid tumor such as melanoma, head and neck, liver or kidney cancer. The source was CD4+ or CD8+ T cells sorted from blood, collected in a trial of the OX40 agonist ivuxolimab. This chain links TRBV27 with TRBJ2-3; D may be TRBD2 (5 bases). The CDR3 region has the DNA TGTGCCAGCAGTTTCCTAGCTAGTACTACAGATACGCAGTATTTT. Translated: CASSFLASTTDTQYF.